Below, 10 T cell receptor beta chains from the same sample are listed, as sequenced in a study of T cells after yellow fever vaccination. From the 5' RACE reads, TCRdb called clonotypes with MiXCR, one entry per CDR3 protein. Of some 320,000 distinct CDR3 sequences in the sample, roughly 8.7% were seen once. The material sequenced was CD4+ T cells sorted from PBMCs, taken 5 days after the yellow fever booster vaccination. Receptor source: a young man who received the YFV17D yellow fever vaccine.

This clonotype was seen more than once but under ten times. Written as DNA, the CDR3 is TGTGCCAGCCATAGCGGAGGTTTGTCCTACGAGCAGTACTTC. Its protein product is CASHSGGLSYEQYF. This rearrangement joins TRBV6-1 to TRBJ2-7; possible D gene TRBD2, 6 bases. The V end was cut by 8 bases, the J end by 1 base, with 15 bases between. Germline V gives CDR1 MNHNS, CDR2 SASEGT. There are 14 residues in the CDR3.

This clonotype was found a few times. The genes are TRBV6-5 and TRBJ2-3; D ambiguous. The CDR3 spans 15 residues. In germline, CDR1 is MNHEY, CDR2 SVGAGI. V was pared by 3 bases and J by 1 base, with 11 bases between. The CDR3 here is CASSYDTAGTDTQYF. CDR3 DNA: TGTGCCAGCAGTTATGATACCGCGGGCACAGATACGCAGTATTTT.

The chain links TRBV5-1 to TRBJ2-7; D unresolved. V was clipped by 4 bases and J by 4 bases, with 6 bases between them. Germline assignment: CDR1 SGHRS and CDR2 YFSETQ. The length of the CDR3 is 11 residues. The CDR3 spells CASSREYEQYF. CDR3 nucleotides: TGCGCCAGCAGCCGTGAGTACGAGCAGTACTTC.

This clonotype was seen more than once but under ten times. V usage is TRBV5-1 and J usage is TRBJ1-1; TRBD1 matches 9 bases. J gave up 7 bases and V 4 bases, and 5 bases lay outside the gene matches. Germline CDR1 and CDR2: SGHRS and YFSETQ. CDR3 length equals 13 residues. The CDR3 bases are TGCGCCAGCAGCCTGACAGGGGGGGGTGAAGCTTTCTTT. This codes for CASSLTGGGEAFF.

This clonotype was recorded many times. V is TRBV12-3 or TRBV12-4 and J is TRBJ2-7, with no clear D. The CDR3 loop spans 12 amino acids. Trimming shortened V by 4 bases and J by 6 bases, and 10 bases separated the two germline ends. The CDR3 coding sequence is TGTGCCAGCAGTTCCGACATCGCCGAGCAGTACTTC. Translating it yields CASSSDIAEQYF.

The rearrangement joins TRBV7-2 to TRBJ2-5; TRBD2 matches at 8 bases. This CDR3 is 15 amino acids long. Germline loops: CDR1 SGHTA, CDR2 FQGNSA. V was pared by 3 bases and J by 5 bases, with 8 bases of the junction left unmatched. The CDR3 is CASSFQRGMDETQYF. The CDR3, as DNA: TGTGCCAGCAGCTTCCAGCGGGGGATGGATGAGACCCAGTACTTC.

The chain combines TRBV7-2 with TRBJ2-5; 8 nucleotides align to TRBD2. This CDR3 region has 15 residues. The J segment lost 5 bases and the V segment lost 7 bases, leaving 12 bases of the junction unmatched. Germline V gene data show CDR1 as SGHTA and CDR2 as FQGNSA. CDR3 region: CASTRNGRGAETQYF. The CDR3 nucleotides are TGTGCCAGCACCCGGAATGGGCGGGGGGCTGAGACCCAGTACTTC.

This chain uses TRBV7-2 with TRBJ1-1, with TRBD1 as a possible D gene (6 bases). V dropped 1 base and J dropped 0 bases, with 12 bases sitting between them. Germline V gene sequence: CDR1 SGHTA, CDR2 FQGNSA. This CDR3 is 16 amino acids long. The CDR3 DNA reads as TGTGCCAGCAGCTTAGTAGGGGGAGGTATGAACACTGAAGCTTTCTTT. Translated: CASSLVGGGMNTEAFF.

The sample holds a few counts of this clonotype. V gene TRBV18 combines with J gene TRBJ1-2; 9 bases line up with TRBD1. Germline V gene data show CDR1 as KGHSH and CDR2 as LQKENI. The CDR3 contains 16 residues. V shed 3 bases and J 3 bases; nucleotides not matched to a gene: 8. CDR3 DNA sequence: TGTGCCAGCTCACCGGGACAGGGTATTCAGGACTATGGCTACACCTTC. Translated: CASSPGQGIQDYGYTF. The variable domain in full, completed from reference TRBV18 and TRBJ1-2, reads NAGVMQNPRHLVRRRGQEARLRCSPMKGHSHVYWYRQLPEEGLKFMVYLQKENIIDESGMPKERFSAEFPKEGPSILRIQQVVRGDSAAYFCASSPGQGIQDYGYTFGSGTRLTVV.

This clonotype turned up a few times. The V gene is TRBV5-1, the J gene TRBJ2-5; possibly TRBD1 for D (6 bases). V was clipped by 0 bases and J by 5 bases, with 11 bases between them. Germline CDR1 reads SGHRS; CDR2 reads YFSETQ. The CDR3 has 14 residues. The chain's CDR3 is CASSLGGPHETQYF. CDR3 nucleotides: TGCGCCAGCAGCTTGGGGGGGCCTCACGAGACCCAGTACTTC.